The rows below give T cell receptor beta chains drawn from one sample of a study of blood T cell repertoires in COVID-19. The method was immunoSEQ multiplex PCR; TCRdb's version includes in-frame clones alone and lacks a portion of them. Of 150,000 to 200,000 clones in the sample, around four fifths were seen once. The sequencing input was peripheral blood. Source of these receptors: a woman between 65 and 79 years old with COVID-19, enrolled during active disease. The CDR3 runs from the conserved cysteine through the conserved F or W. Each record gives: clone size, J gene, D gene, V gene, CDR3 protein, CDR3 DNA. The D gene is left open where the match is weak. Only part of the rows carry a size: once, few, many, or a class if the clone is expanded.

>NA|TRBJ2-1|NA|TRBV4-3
CASSQARGGRNEQFF
TGCGCCAGCAGCCAAGCGAGGGGGGGTAGGAATGAGCAGTTCTTC
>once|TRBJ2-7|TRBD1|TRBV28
CASRRSGGGYEQYF
TGTGCCAGCCGCCGATCAGGGGGCGGCTACGAGCAGTACTTC
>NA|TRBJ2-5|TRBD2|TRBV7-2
CASSSKLAGGTHQETQYF
TGTGCCAGCAGCTCCAAACTAGCGGGAGGTACCCACCAAGAGACCCAGTACTTC
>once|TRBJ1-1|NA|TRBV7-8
CASSLVTGRGEAFF
TGTGCCAGCAGCCTAGTCACAGGAAGAGGTGAAGCTTTCTTT
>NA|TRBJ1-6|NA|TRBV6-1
CASSETSGVGSPLHF
TGTGCCAGCAGTGAAACTTCGGGGGTCGGTTCACCCCTCCACTTT
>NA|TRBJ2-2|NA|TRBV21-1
CASNQQAIAGALDTGELFF
TGTGCCAGCAACCAACAGGCGATAGCGGGAGCTTTGGACACCGGGGAGCTGTTTTTT
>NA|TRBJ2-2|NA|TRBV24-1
CATSDLPRTGTGELFF
TGTGCCACCAGTGATTTGCCCCGGACTGGCACCGGGGAGCTGTTTTTT
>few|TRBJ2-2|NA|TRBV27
CASRTSKSGELFF
TGTGCCAGCCGAACTAGCAAGTCCGGGGAGCTGTTTTTT
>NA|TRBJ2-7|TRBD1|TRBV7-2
CASSLPTGTGRNEQYF
TGTGCCAGCAGCTTACCGACCGGGACAGGGAGGAACGAGCAGTACTTC
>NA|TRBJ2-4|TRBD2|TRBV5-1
CASSLGLAGLAKNIQYF
TGCGCCAGCAGCTTGGGATTAGCGGGACTAGCCAAAAACATTCAGTACTTC
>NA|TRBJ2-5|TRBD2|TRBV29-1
CSVQLAGVQETQYF
TGCAGCGTCCAACTAGCGGGAGTCCAAGAGACCCAGTACTTC